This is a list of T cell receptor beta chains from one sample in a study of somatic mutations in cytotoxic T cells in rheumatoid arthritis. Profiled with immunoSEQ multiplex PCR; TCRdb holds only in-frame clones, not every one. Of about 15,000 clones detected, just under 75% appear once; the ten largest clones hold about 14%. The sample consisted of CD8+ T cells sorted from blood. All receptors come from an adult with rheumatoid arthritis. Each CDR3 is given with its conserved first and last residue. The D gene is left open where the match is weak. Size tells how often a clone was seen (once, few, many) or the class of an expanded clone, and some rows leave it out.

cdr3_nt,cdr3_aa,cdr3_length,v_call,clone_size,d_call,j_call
TGTGTCAGCAGCCCCCTTAGCGGGAGAAGGGAGACCCAGTACTTC,CVSSPLSGRRETQYF,15,TRBV14,.,TRBD2,TRBJ2-5
TGTGCCAGCAGCGCTGGACTGGACGAGCAGTACTTC,CASSAGLDEQYF,12,TRBV7-6,.,.,TRBJ2-7
TGTGCCATCAGTGAGCCCGGGACTACACAGTTCTTC,CAISEPGTTQFF,12,TRBV10-3,.,TRBD2,TRBJ2-1
TGTGCCAGCAGACAGGACAGGGGTACTGAAGCTTTCTTT,CASRQDRGTEAFF,13,TRBV7-6,.,TRBD1,TRBJ1-1
TGTGCCAGCAGCGGCCGGACTAGCGGGGTCTACAATGAGCAGTTCTTC,CASSGRTSGVYNEQFF,16,TRBV21-1,.,.,TRBJ2-1
TGTGCCAGCAGCTACAGGACTGCCGAAGAGGGAGAGCAGTTCTTC,CASSYRTAEEGEQFF,15,TRBV7-9,.,.,TRBJ2-1
TGTGCCAGCAACCCCGGGACAGGGCATGACGAGCAGTACTTC,CASNPGTGHDEQYF,14,TRBV6-1,few,TRBD1,TRBJ2-7
TGTGCCAGCAGCCCCCCGGGCCGGAGGAACAATGAGCAGTTCTTC,CASSPPGRRNNEQFF,15,TRBV5-6,.,.,TRBJ2-1
TGTGCCACCAGTCCGGGACGGGGGTACGAGCAGTACTTC,CATSPGRGYEQYF,13,TRBV15,.,.,TRBJ2-7
TGTGCCAGCAGTTTAGGGGGCGGGACACCCCTCTTCAATGAGCAGTTCTTC,CASSLGGGTPLFNEQFF,17,TRBV27,.,.,TRBJ2-1
TGTGCCAGCAGTTTACTAGGGGACCGCACCTATGGCTACACCTTC,CASSLLGDRTYGYTF,15,TRBV27,.,.,TRBJ1-2
TGTGCCAGCGAAACCGGGACAGGGGTCTCACCCCTCCACTTT,CASETGTGVSPLHF,14,TRBV5-5,.,TRBD1,TRBJ1-6
TGTGCCAGCAGCAAGACTGGGGAATGGCACTATGGCTACACCTTC,CASSKTGEWHYGYTF,15,TRBV27,.,.,TRBJ1-2
TGTGCCTTGGACAGGGACTACGAGCAGTACTTC,CALDRDYEQYF,11,TRBV30,.,TRBD1,TRBJ2-7
TGTGCCAGCAGCGCCACTCAGGGGAGGATGAACGAGCAGTACTTC,CASSATQGRMNEQYF,15,TRBV9,.,.,TRBJ2-7
TGTGCCAGTAGAGGGATCTCTGGAAACACCATATATTTT,CASRGISGNTIYF,13,TRBV7-9,.,.,TRBJ1-3
TGTGCCAGCAGCGGCAGAAAGAGCGGGAGAAGCACAGATACGCAGTATTTT,CASSGRKSGRSTDTQYF,17,TRBV9,.,TRBD2,TRBJ2-3
TGTGCCAGCAGTGAATACCCGAATCAGCCCCAGCATTTT,CASSEYPNQPQHF,13,TRBV6-4,large,.,TRBJ1-5
TGTGCCAGCAGCCTACTGACAGGGGGCGGAGGCTACACCTTC,CASSLLTGGGGYTF,14,TRBV7-8,.,TRBD1,TRBJ1-2
TGCAGCGTTACGTCCGCCTCCTACAATGAGCAGTTCTTC,CSVTSASYNEQFF,13,TRBV29-1,.,.,TRBJ2-1
TGTGCCAGCAGCTCAGGTGGAGGCCGGGACAATCAGCCCCAGCATTTT,CASSSGGGRDNQPQHF,16,TRBV7-8,.,.,TRBJ1-5
TGTGCCAGCAGACGGGGGGGCTACAATGAGCAGTTCTTC,CASRRGGYNEQFF,13,TRBV2,.,TRBD2,TRBJ2-1
TGTGCCAGCAGTTACTCGCGGACCTCGAATGGAAACGAGCAGTACTTC,CASSYSRTSNGNEQYF,16,TRBV6-5,.,.,TRBJ2-7
TGTGCCAGCAGTTACTCGAGCTCCGCCGCTTACGAGCAGTACTTC,CASSYSSSAAYEQYF,15,TRBV6-5,.,.,TRBJ2-7
TGCGCCAGCAGCTCCTTGGAGGACTACGAGCAGTACTTC,CASSSLEDYEQYF,13,TRBV5-1,.,.,TRBJ2-7
TGTGCCACCAGCACCCACCGGACAGGGAGCAATGAGCAGTTCTTC,CATSTHRTGSNEQFF,15,TRBV15,.,TRBD1,TRBJ2-1
TGCGCCAGCAAAGCGGGCCTTGGGGACACCGGGGAGCTGTTTTTT,CASKAGLGDTGELFF,15,TRBV10-1,once,.,TRBJ2-2
TGCGCCAGCAGCCAAGATTCATCGCAACCTGAGGCTTTCTTT,CASSQDSSQPEAFF,14,TRBV4-1,.,.,TRBJ1-1
TGTGCCAGCAGCCAAGATCGCCTAGGGGGGGGTAATGAGCAGTTCTTC,CASSQDRLGGGNEQFF,16,TRBV4-2,.,.,TRBJ2-1
TGTGCCAGCAGTTTATCGCGGACTAGTACAGATACGCAGTATTTT,CASSLSRTSTDTQYF,15,TRBV27,once,TRBD2,TRBJ2-3
TGTGCCAGCAGCCTCCGGGACATATTCTACGAGCAGTACTTC,CASSLRDIFYEQYF,14,TRBV7-2,once,.,TRBJ2-7
TGTGCCAGCAGTTTATTTGCGGAGAGCTACGAGCAGTACTTC,CASSLFAESYEQYF,14,TRBV27,few,.,TRBJ2-7
TGTGCCAGCAGGGACGGGAGCTCTGGAAACACCATATATTTT,CASRDGSSGNTIYF,14,TRBV7-2,.,.,TRBJ1-3
TGTGCCAGCAGTGAAAACCGGGCTGAAGCTTTCTTT,CASSENRAEAFF,12,TRBV6-1,.,.,TRBJ1-1
TGTGCCAGCAGACGTAGCGGGGGGGCCTACAATGAGCAGTTCTTC,CASRRSGGAYNEQFF,15,TRBV27,.,TRBD2,TRBJ2-1
TGTGCCAGCTCATCACTGACAGGGCTTAATGAAAAACTGTTTTTT,CASSSLTGLNEKLFF,15,TRBV18,.,TRBD1,TRBJ1-4
TGTGCCAGCAGCGCATACGGGGACACGATCTTC,CASSAYGDTIF,11,TRBV7-8,.,.,TRBJ2-1
TGTGCCAGCAGTGAATCTTGGAGCAATCAGCCCCAGCATTTT,CASSESWSNQPQHF,14,TRBV25-1,.,.,TRBJ1-5
TGTGCCAGCAGCTTAGGAGCGGGAGGGCCCGGAACCGGGGAGCTGTTTTTT,CASSLGAGGPGTGELFF,17,TRBV7-6,few,TRBD2,TRBJ2-2
TGTGCCAGCAGCTTAGTTGGGGCATATGGCTACACCTTC,CASSLVGAYGYTF,13,TRBV7-9,once,.,TRBJ1-2
TGTGCCAGCAGCACCGGGGCCAGGGAAGGGTACGAGCAGTACTTC,CASSTGAREGYEQYF,15,TRBV6-5,.,.,TRBJ2-7
TGTGCCAGCAGCCTAGAGGGGTGGACAGGGCAATACAATGAGCAGTTCTTC,CASSLEGWTGQYNEQFF,17,TRBV11-2,.,TRBD1,TRBJ2-1
TGCGCCAGCAGCCAAGATGGAGGGGGCAGCTACGAGCAGTACTTC,CASSQDGGGSYEQYF,15,TRBV4-1,.,.,TRBJ2-7
TGCGCCAGCACCCGAGTAGGGGGCCCCTCGGACTATGGCTACACCTTC,CASTRVGGPSDYGYTF,16,TRBV5-1,.,TRBD1,TRBJ1-2
TGTGCCAGCAGCTCCGGACGGGTGGACTCTGGAAACACCATATATTTT,CASSSGRVDSGNTIYF,16,TRBV5-8,once,.,TRBJ1-3
TGTGCCAGCAGCTTGTTTAGGGCTATCTCCTACGAGCAGTACTTC,CASSLFRAISYEQYF,15,TRBV5-5,few,.,TRBJ2-7
TGTGCCAGCAGTGAAGAGGGTAGCCCTTCCGAGCAGTACTTC,CASSEEGSPSEQYF,14,TRBV6-1,.,.,TRBJ2-7
TGTGCCATCCGAGTCTATGAGCAGTTCTTC,CAIRVYEQFF,10,TRBV10-3,.,.,TRBJ2-1
TGTGCCAGCAGCTTAGTCCCCGGGACTCGGTACGAGCAGTACTTC,CASSLVPGTRYEQYF,15,TRBV7-8,.,.,TRBJ2-7
TGTGCCAGCAGCTTGGGGGGTAACTATGGCTACACCTTC,CASSLGGNYGYTF,13,TRBV5-4,.,.,TRBJ1-2
TGTGCCAGCAGCTCGGACCCCTACGAGCAGTACTTC,CASSSDPYEQYF,12,TRBV5-6,.,.,TRBJ2-7
TGTGCCAGCAGTTACTCGGCAGGGGAGAAGGACAATGAGCAGTTCTTC,CASSYSAGEKDNEQFF,16,TRBV6-5,.,.,TRBJ2-1
TGCGCCAGCAGCTGTAGACGAGGACAGGGGGTTATATTCAATCAGCCCCAGCATTTT,CASSCRRGQGVIFNQPQHF,19,TRBV5-1,once,TRBD1,TRBJ1-5
TGCGCCAGCAGCCAAGATCACAGGGTTTGGGACATTCAGTACTTC,CASSQDHRVWDIQYF,15,TRBV4-1,.,.,TRBJ2-4
TGTGCCATCAGTGATGAGGGGGCGGGCACTGAAGCTTTCTTT,CAISDEGAGTEAFF,14,TRBV10-3,.,TRBD1,TRBJ1-1